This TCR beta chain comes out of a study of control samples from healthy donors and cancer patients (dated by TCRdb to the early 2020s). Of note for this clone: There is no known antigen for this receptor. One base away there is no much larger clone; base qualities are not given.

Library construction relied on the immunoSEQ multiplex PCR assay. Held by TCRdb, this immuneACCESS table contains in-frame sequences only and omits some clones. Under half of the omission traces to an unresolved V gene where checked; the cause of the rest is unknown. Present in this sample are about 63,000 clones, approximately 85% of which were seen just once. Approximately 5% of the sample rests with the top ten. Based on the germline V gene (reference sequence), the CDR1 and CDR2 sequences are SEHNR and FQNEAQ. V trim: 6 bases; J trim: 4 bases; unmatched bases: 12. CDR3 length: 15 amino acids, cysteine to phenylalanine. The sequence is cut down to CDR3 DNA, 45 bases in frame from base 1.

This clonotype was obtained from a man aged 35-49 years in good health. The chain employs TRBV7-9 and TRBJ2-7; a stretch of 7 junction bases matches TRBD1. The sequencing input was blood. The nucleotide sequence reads TGTGCCAGCAGTCCCGAAGGGGGCCAACCTTACGAGCAGTACTTC. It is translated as CASSPEGGQPYEQYF.